A selection of T cell receptor beta chains follows, all from one sample in a study of CD8 T cells in ankylosing spondylitis. TCRdb re-called the 5' RACE reads with MiXCR, one entry per CDR3 protein. The top ten clones hold 15% of a sample with over 130,000 distinct CDR3 sequences, around 45% of them seen once. The specimen was synovial fluid, either unsorted or a sorted T cell fraction (not recorded which). These receptors all stem from a male donor with ankylosing spondylitis. CDR3s include the opening cysteine and the closing phenylalanine or tryptophan. A D gene is named only where the DNA matches it firmly. Rows may omit the clone size; those that give it use once, few, many or a size class.

J gene	clone size	V gene	D gene	CDR3 protein	CDR3 DNA
TRBJ2-1	-	TRBV10-3	TRBD2	CAIRKGTSGSGSYNEQFF	TGTGCCATCAGGAAAGGGACTAGCGGGAGCGGCTCCTACAATGAGCAGTTCTTC
TRBJ1-5	-	TRBV6-1	TRBD1	CASSAGGGNQPQHF	TGTGCCAGCAGTGCAGGGGGCGGCAATCAGCCCCAGCATTTT
TRBJ2-3	-	TRBV7-3	TRBD2	CASSSSGGTDTQYF	TGTGCCAGCAGCTCGAGCGGGGGCACAGATACGCAGTATTTT
TRBJ1-6	-	TRBV7-8	TRBD1	CASSLDRGQNSPLHF	TGTGCCAGCAGCCTAGACAGGGGGCAGAATTCACCCCTCCACTTT
TRBJ1-5	many	TRBV27	-	CASSLLGLSNQPQHF	TGTGCCAGCAGTTTATTGGGGCTTAGCAATCAGCCCCAGCATTTT
TRBJ2-7	-	TRBV12-3/TRBV12-4	-	CASSYSPGPLYEQYF	TGTGCCAGCAGTTACTCCCCTGGACCGTTATACGAGCAGTACTTC
TRBJ2-5	-	TRBV20-1	-	CSARDAVARTPQETQYF	TGCAGTGCTAGAGATGCGGTAGCGAGGACCCCCCAAGAGACCCAGTACTTC
TRBJ1-2	-	TRBV4-1	-	CASSQDWWQFHGYTF	TGCGCCAGCAGCCAAGATTGGTGGCAGTTTCATGGCTACACCTTC
TRBJ1-6	few	TRBV28	-	CASSLIGDNSPLHF	TGTGCCAGCAGTTTGATTGGGGATAATTCACCCCTCCACTTT
TRBJ1-2	few	TRBV20-1	-	CSAGLPANYGYTF	TGCAGTGCAGGACTCCCCGCTAACTATGGCTACACCTTC
TRBJ1-5	-	TRBV21-1	-	CASSRLGEMEVGRPQHF	TGTGCCAGCAGCAGGCTAGGGGAAATGGAGGTAGGACGGCCCCAGCATTTT
TRBJ2-1	-	TRBV28	TRBD2	CASSLFAGGRGNEQFF	TGTGCCAGCAGTTTATTTGCGGGAGGGCGGGGGAATGAGCAGTTCTTC
TRBJ2-7	-	TRBV3-1	TRBD2	CASSQGKRGLYEQYF	TGTGCCAGCAGCCAAGGGAAGCGGGGCCTATACGAGCAGTACTTC
TRBJ1-2	-	TRBV9	-	CASSVDGSVGSGNYGYTF	TGTGCCAGCAGCGTAGATGGTTCTGTAGGGTCGGGCAACTATGGCTACACCTTC
TRBJ1-2	few	TRBV3-1	-	CASSQAPPGRDGYTF	TGTGCCAGCAGCCAAGCCCCCCCCGGGCGGGATGGCTACACCTTC
TRBJ2-3	few	TRBV7-8	TRBD2	CASSLERGSTDTQYF	TGTGCCAGCAGCTTGGAGCGGGGTAGCACAGATACGCAGTATTTT
TRBJ1-1	-	TRBV20-1	-	CSARDQVNTEAFF	TGCAGTGCTAGAGATCAGGTGAACACTGAAGCTTTCTTT
TRBJ2-1	few	TRBV20-1	-	CSARVADNEQFF	TGCAGTGCTAGAGTCGCTGACAATGAGCAGTTCTTC
TRBJ1-2	few	TRBV5-1	TRBD1	CASSVRGRAYGYTF	TGCGCCAGCAGCGTGAGGGGGCGCGCCTATGGCTACACCTTC
TRBJ2-1	-	TRBV29-1	-	CSATDPTSYNEQFF	TGCAGCGCCACGGACCCTACTTCCTACAATGAGCAGTTCTTC
TRBJ1-1	-	TRBV15	TRBD1	CATSSELLRDRKNTEAFF	TGTGCCACCAGCAGTGAGTTACTCCGGGACAGAAAGAACACTGAAGCTTTCTTT